Presented here are 3 T cell receptor beta chains from one specimen sequenced in a study of shared clonotypes between healthy human individuals. This table comes from immunoSEQ multiplex PCR, and its TCRdb copy is limited to in-frame clones, with some not included. The data contain around 700,000 clones, approximately 75% of them singletons. The sequenced material came from memory CD4+ T cells sorted from blood. Subset indicated: CD45RA-negative fraction. The source of these receptors is a woman aged 25 to 39 in good health.

This chain connects TRBV11-2 to TRBJ2-2; D may be TRBD2 (6 bases). Germline V gives CDR1 SGHAT, CDR2 FQNNGV. Trimming cost V 2 bases and J 8 bases, with 15 bases left between them. The CDR3 runs to 15 residues. CDR3 in DNA: TGTGCCAGCAGCTTATTCGATGGGGGACTGGGGGAGCTGTTTTTT. Protein: CASSLFDGGLGELFF.

The genes are TRBV16 and TRBJ2-7, with TRBD2 identical over 9 bases. The CDR3 loop spans 13 amino acids. The V and J ends lost 0 bases and 6 bases, in that order; junction bases with no gene match: 0. From germline, CDR1 is KGHSY and CDR2 FQNENV. The CDR3 loop reads CASSQSTSGEQYF. The CDR3 nucleotides read TGTGCCAGCAGCCAATCGACTAGCGGCGAGCAGTACTTC.

The chain is built from TRBV11-2 and TRBJ2-2, with 12 bases lining up with TRBD1. J lost 6 bases, V lost 4 bases, and 6 bases had no gene match. Germline CDR1 and CDR2: SGHAT and FQNNGV. The CDR3 consists of 16 residues. The DNA of the CDR3 is TGTGCCAGCAGCTCTCGGGACAGGGGGCGCCCCGGGGAGCTGTTTTTT. This encodes CASSSRDRGRPGELFF.